This T cell receptor (beta chain) derives from a study of T cells in Graves' hyperthyroidism and ophthalmopathy. Study overall: Peripheral blood was acquired at first diagnosis, ahead of any therapy whatsoever.

Comments on this clonotype: Its antigen is currently unknown.

The study's findings and limits: Prediction of ophthalmopathy progression came a median approximately 6.6 months pre-onset.

The CDR3 extends over 14 amino acids. V was trimmed by 4 bases and J by 6 bases, leaving 12 bases between them. With duration under 3 months, ophthalmopathy was active: Clinical Activity Score at least 3, NOSPECS at least 4. Each 10 ml fresh peripheral blood draw supplied the PBMCs. RNA transcripts served as the template for amplifying TCR beta CDR3 regions. Researchers ran a first-round RT-PCR on the TCR CDR3 using the HTBI primer set. One entry per CDR3 protein results from TCRdb running MiXCR on the multiplex PCR reads. Of a few hundred thousand distinct CDR3 sequences in the sample, 13% to 15% were seen once.

The source is a woman aged 55 to 70 with Graves' ophthalmopathy. Specimen: blood. The chain combines TRBV12-3 or TRBV12-4 with TRBJ1-4; D might be TRBD1 (5 bases). This CDR3 reads CASSSSGRDEKLFF. CDR3 bases: TGTGCCAGCAGTTCCTCAGGGCGGGATGAAAAACTGTTTTTT.